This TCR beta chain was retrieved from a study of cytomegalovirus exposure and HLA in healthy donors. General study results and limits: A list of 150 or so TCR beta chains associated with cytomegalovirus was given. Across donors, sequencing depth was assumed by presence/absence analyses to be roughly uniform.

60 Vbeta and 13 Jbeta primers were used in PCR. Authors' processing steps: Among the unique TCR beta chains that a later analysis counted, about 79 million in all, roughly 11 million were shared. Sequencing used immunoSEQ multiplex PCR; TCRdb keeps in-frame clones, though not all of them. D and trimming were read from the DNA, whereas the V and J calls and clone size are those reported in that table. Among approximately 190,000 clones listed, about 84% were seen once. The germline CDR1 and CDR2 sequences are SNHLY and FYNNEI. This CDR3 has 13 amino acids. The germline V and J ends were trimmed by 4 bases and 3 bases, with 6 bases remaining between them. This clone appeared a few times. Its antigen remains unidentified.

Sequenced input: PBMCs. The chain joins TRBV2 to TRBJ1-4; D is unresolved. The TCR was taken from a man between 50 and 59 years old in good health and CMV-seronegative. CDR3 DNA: TGTGCCAGCAGTGGAGACTCTAATGAAAAACTGTTTTTT. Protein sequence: CASSGDSNEKLFF. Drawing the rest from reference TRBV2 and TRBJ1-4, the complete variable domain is EPEVTQTPSHQVTQMGQEVILRCVPISNHLYFYWYRQILGQKVEFLVSFYNNEISEKSEIFDDQFSVERPDGSNFTLKIRSTKLEDSAMYFCASSGDSNEKLFFGSGTQLSVL.